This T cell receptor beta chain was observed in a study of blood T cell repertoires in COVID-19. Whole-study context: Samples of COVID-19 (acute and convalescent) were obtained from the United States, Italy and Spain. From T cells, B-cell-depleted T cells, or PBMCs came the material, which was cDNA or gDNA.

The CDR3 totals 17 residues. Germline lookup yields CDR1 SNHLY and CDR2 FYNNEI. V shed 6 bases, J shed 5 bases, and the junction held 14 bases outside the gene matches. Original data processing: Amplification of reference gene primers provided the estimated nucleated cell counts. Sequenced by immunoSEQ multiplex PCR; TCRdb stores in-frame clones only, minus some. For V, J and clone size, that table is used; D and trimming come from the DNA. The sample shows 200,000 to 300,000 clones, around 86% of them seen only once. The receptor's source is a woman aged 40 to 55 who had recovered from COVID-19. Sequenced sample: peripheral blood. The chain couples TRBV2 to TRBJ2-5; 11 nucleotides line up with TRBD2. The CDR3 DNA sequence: TGTGCCAGCAGAGATAGTAGCGGGGGGGCCGGGGAGGAGACCCAGTACTTC. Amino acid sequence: CASRDSSGGAGEETQYF.